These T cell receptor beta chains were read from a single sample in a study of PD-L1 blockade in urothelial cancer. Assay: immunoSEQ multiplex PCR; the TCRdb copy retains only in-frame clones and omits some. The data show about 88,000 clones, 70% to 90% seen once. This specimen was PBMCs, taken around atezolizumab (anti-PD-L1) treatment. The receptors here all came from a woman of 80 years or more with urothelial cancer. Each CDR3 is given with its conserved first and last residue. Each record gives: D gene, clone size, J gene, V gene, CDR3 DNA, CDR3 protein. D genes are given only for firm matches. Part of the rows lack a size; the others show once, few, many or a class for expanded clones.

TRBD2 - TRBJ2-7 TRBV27 TGTGCCAGCAGTTTACTAAGCGGGGGGAACGAGCAGTACTTC CASSLLSGGNEQYF
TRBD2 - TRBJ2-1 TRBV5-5 TGTGCCAGCAGCCTGACTAGCGGGAGGGCTAGGGGCAATGAGCAGTTCTTC CASSLTSGRARGNEQFF
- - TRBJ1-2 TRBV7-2 TGTGCCAGCGGGGGTGGTGGACAGATGAACTATGGCTACACCTTC CASGGGGQMNYGYTF
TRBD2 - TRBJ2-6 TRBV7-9 TGTGCCAGCAGCTTAACGGGGGGGACTGGGGCCAACGTCCTGACTTTC CASSLTGGTGANVLTF
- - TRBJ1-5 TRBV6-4 TGTGCCAGCAGTGACGAAGGCAGGGAGGCTCAGCCCCAGCATTTT CASSDEGREAQPQHF
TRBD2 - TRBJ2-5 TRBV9 TGTGCCAGCAGCTCCCACGGACTAGCGGGACAAGAGACCCAGTACTTC CASSSHGLAGQETQYF
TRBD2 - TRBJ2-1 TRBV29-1 TGCAGCGTTGGTTTGTTCGGCGGGAGGAACAATGAGCAGTTCTTC CSVGLFGGRNNEQFF
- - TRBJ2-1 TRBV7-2 TGTGCCAGCAGCCGGGGTGGTTACGAGCAGTTCTTC CASSRGGYEQFF
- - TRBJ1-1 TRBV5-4 TGTGCCAGCAATCCGAGGGATCTAGGCACTGAAGCTTTCTTT CASNPRDLGTEAFF
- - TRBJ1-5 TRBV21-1 TGTGCCAGCAGCAAAGCGCTTTCGAAACCTGACGGGAAGGATCCCCAGCATTTT CASSKALSKPDGKDPQHF
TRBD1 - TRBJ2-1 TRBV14 TGTGCCAGCAGCAGGGGGACAGGCTACAATGAGCAGTTCTTC CASSRGTGYNEQFF
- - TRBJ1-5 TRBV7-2 TGTGCCAGCAGCCCCCCCGGGGAGGGAAGTCAGCCCCAGCATTTT CASSPPGEGSQPQHF
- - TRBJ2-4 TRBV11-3 TGTGCCAGCAGCTTAGGGGCAGGAGGCGCCAAAAACATTCAGTACTTC CASSLGAGGAKNIQYF
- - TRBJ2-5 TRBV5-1 TGCGCCAGCAGCTTAGGGGCGCAAGAGACCCAGTACTTC CASSLGAQETQYF
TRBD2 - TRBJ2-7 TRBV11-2 TGTGCCAGCAGCTTAGGGGTTAGCGGGAGATACGAGCAGTACTTC CASSLGVSGRYEQYF
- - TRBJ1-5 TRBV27 TGTGCCAGCAGTTTATTTGGCGGAACGGGAGGGAATCAGCCCCAGCATTTT CASSLFGGTGGNQPQHF
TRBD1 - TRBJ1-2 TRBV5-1 TGCGCCAGCAGCCCACAGGGGGCAGTGAGGGGCTACACCTTC CASSPQGAVRGYTF
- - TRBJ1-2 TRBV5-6 TGTGCCAGCAGCTTGGCCGGGGGGGGGTTTAACTATGGCTACACCTTC CASSLAGGGFNYGYTF
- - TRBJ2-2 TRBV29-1 TGCAGCGTTCAAGACTACGGGGAGCTGTTTTTT CSVQDYGELFF
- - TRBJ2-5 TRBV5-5 TGTGCCAGCAGCTCCCGGGGGGCGGGAGAGACCCAGTACTTC CASSSRGAGETQYF
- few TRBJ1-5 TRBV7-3 TGTGCCAGCAGCTCGGGAGTCGATCAGCCCCAGCATTTT CASSSGVDQPQHF
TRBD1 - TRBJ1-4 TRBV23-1 TGCGCCAGCAGTCCTACCCAGGGGGTGATTCCGAAAAAACTGTTTTTT CASSPTQGVIPKKLFF
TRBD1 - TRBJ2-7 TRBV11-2 TGTGCCAGCAGCCCCAGGACAGGGGGCTGGTCCTACGAGCAGTACTTC CASSPRTGGWSYEQYF
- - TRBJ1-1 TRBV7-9 TGTGCCAGCAGCTTATCGGGGGGGCAGGACACTGAAGCTTTCTTT CASSLSGGQDTEAFF
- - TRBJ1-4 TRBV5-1 TGCGCCAGCAGCTTAGCAGGATCAACTAATGAAAAACTGTTTTTT CASSLAGSTNEKLFF
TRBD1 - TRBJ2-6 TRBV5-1 TGCGCCAGCAGCCCCCAGACAGGGACTGGGGCCAACGTCCTGACTTTC CASSPQTGTGANVLTF
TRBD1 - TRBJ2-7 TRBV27 TGTGCCAGCAGAACGAACGGACAGGGCGAGTGGGAGCAGTACTTC CASRTNGQGEWEQYF
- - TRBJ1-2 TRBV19 TGTGCCAGTAGTATAGTAGGCAGGAGCGGCGGCTACACCTTC CASSIVGRSGGYTF
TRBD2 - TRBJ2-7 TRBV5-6 TGTGCCAGCAGCAGACTAGCGGCGAGCTCCTCCTACGAGCAGTACTTC CASSRLAASSSYEQYF
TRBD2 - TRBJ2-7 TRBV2 TGTGCCAGCAGTTCCGGTGGGCGGGAGTACCGGTACTTC CASSSGGREYRYF
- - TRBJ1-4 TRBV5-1 TGCGCCAGCAGCTCCGGACAGATGGGGAATGAAAAACTGTTTTTT CASSSGQMGNEKLFF
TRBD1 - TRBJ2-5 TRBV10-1 TGCGCCAGCAGCCCCACGTTCGTTCAACCGGGACAGATCCAAGAGACCCAGTACTTC CASSPTFVQPGQIQETQYF